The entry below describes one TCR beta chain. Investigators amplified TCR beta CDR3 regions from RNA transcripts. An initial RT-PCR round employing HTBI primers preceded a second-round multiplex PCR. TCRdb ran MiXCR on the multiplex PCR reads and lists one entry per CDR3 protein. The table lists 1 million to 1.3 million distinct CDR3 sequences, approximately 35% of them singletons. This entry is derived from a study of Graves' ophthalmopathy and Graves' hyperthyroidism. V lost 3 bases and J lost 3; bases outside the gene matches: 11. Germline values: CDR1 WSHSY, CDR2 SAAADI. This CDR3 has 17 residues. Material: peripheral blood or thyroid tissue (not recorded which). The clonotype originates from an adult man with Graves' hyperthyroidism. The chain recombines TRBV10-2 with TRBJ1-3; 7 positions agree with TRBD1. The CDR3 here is CASSDSGTAMGGNTIYF. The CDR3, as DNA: TGCGCCAGCAGTGACTCCGGGACAGCTATGGGTGGAAACACCATATATTTT.